This T cell receptor (beta chain) stems from a study of immune reconstitution after stem cell transplant in scleroderma. TCRdb used MiXCR to reprocess the RT-PCR reads, holding one entry per CDR3 protein. This table has about 2,100 distinct CDR3 sequences, about 15% appearing once. Deletions cut 5 bases from V and 4 bases from J, with 11 bases between. CDR1 and CDR2 (germline): PRHDT, FYEKMQ (reference sequence). The CDR3 is 14 amino acids. By share of the sample, this clonotype is medium-sized. This receptor was identified in a female donor with systemic sclerosis. The material was obtained before or after autologous hematopoietic stem cell transplantation (not recorded which). The chain carries TRBV13 and TRBJ2-2; D is undetermined. CDR3 DNA sequence: TGTGCCAGCAGCCCCCGACATATCACCGGGGAGCTGTTTTTT. This sequence encodes CASSPRHITGELFF.